This T cell receptor beta chain was found in a study of T-cell memory formation after mild COVID-19. On this clonotype: Its target is unknown.

General study findings and limits: Still unconfirmed is whether the second-wave clones peaking on day 37 recognized SARS-CoV-2.

The ends lost 8 bases at V and 3 bases at J; junction bases unmatched: 11. This CDR3 has 15 residues. Germline V gene lookup returns CDR1 MDHEN and CDR2 SYDVKM. In TCRdb, the 5' RACE reads were re-called with MiXCR into one record per CDR3 protein. The sample yields about 440,000 distinct CDR3 sequences, approximately 20% seen once. The chain uses TRBV28 and TRBJ2-7, with TRBD1 identical over 9 bases. The source material was PBMCs or a T cell subset sorted from them (not recorded which). The TCR comes from an adult woman who had mild COVID-19 (a few samples of this study predate the infection). Cell type and time point are not known. The CDR3 nucleotides are TGTGCCAGCGAAACAACACAGGGGGCCTTCTACGAGCAGTACTTC. Translated: CASETTQGAFYEQYF.